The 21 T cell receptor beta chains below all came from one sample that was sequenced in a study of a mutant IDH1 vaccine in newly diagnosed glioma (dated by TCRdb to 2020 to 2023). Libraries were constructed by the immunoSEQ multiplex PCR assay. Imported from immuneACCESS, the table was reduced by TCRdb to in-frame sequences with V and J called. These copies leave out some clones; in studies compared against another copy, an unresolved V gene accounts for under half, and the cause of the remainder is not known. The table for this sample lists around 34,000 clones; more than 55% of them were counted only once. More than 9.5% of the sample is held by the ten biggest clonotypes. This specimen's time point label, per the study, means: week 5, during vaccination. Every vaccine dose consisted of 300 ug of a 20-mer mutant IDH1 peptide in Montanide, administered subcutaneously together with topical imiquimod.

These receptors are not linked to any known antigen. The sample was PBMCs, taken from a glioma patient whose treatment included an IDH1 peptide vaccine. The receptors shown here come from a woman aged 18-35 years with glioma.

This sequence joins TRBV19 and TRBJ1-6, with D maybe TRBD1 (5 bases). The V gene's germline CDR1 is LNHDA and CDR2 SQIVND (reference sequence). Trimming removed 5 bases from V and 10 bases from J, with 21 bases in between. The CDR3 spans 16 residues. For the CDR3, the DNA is TGTGCCAGTAGTCCCTCCCCATACAGGTTTGAGTCACCCCTCCACTTT. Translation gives CASSPSPYRFESPLHF. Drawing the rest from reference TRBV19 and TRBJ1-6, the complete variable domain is DGGITQSPKYLFRKEGQNVTLSCEQNLNHDAMYWYRQDPGQGLRLIYYSQIVNDFQKGDIAEGYSVSREKKESFPLTVTSAQKNPTAFYLCASSPSPYRFESPLHFGNGTRLTVT.

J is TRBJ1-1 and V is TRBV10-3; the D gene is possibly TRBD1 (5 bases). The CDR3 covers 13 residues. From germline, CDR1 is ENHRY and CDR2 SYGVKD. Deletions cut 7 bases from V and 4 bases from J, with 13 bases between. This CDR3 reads CAIMGREGTEAFF. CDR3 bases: TGTGCCATCATGGGCAGGGAAGGCACTGAAGCTTTCTTT.

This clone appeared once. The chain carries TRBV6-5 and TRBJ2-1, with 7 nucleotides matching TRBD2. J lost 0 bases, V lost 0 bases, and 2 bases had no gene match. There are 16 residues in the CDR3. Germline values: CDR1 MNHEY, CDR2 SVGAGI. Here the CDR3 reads CASSYSRESSYNEQFF. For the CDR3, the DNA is TGTGCCAGCAGTTACTCGCGGGAGAGCTCCTACAATGAGCAGTTCTTC.

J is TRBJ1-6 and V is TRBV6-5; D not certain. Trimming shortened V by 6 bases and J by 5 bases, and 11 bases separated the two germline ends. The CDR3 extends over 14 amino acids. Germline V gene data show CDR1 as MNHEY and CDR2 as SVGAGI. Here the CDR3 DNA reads TGTGCCAGCAGGGTACAGAGTAATAATTCACCCCTCCACTTT. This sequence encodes CASRVQSNNSPLHF.

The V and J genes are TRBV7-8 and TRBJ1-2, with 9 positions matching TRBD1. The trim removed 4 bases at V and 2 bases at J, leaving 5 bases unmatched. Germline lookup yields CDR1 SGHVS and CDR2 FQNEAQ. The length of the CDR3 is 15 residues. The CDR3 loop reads CASSSTTGGNYGYTF. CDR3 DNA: TGTGCCAGCAGCTCCACGACAGGGGGAAACTATGGCTACACCTTC.

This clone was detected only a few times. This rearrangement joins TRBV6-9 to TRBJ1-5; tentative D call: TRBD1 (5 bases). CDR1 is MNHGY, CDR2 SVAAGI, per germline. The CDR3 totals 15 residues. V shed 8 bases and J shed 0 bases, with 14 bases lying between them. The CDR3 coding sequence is TGTGCCAGCGAACATGACAGCTATAGCAATCAGCCCCAGCATTTT. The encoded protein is CASEHDSYSNQPQHF.

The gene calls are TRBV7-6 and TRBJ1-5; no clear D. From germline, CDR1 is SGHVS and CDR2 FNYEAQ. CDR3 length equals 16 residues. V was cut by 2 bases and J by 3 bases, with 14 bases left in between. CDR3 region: CASSLSWPGLNQPQHF. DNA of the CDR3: TGTGCCAGCAGCTTAAGTTGGCCGGGCCTCAATCAGCCCCAGCATTTT.

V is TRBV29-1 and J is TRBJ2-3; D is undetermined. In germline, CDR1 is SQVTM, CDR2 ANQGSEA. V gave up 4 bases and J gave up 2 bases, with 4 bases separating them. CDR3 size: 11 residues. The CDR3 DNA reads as TGCAGCGTTGTCTTCACAGATACGCAGTATTTT. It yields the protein CSVVFTDTQYF.

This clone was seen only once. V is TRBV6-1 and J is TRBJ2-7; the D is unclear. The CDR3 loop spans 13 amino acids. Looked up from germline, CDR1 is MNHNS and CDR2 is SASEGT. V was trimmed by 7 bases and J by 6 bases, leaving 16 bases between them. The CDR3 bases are TGTGCCAGCATGTGGTATGACGGTGCCGAGCAGTACTTC. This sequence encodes CASMWYDGAEQYF.

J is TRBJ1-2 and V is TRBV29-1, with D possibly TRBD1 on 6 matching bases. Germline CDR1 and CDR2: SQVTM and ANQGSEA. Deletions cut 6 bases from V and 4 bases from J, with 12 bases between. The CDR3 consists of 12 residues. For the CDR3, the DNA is TGCAGCGTCACGCAGGGGATCTATGGCTACACCTTC. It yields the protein CSVTQGIYGYTF. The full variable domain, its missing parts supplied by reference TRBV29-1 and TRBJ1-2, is SAVISQKPSRDICQRGTSLTIQCQVDSQVTMMFWYRQQPGQSLTLIATANQGSEATYESGFVIDKFPISRPNLTFSTLTVSNMSPEDSSIYLCSVTQGIYGYTFGSGTRLTVV.

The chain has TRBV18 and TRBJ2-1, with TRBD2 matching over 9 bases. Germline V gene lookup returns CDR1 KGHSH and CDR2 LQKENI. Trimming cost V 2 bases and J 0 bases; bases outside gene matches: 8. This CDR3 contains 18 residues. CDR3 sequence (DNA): TGTGCCAGCTCACCAGGGCTAGCGGGGATACTCTCCTACAATGAGCAGTTCTTC. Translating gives CASSPGLAGILSYNEQFF.

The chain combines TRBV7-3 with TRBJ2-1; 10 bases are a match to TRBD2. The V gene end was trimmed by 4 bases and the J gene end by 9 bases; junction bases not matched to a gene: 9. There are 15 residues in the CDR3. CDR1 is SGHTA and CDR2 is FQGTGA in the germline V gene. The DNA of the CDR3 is TGTGCCAGCAGCTCTTCTAGCGGGAGATTCGGTGAGCAGTTCTTC. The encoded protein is CASSSSSGRFGEQFF. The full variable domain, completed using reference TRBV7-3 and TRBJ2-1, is GAGVSQTPSNKVTEKGKYVELRCDPISGHTALYWYRQSLGQGPEFLIYFQGTGAADDSGLPNDRFFAVRPEGSVSTLKIQRTERGDSAVYLCASSSSSGRFGEQFFGPGTRLTVL.

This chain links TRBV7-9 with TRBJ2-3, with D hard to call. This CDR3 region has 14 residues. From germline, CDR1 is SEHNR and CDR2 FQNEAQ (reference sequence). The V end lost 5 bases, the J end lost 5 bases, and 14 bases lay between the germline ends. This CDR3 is CASSPGRVGDTQYF. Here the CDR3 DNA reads TGTGCCAGCAGCCCCGGACGAGTTGGAGATACGCAGTATTTT.

CDR3 sequence reads: CASSLGAAKNFTDTQYF. CDR3 bases: TGTGCCAGCAGCTTAGGGGCAGCCAAGAACTTCACAGATACGCAGTATTTT. The gene calls are TRBV7-9 and TRBJ2-3; D unresolved. Trimming took off 1 base at V and 2 bases at J, with 16 bases between the two ends. Germline V lookup: CDR1 SEHNR, CDR2 FQNEAQ (reference sequence). CDR3 size: 17 residues.

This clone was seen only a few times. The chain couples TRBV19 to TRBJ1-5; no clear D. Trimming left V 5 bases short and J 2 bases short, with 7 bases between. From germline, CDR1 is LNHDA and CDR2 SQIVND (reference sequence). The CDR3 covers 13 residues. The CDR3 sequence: CASSSRGNQPQHF. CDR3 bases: TGTGCCAGTAGTTCAAGGGGCAATCAGCCCCAGCATTTT.

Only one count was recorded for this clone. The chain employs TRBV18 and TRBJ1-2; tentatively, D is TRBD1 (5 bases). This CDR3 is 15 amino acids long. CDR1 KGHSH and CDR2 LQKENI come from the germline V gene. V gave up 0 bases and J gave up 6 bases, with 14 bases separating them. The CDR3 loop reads CASSPPSRDTNGYTF. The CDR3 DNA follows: TGTGCCAGCTCACCACCGAGCAGGGATACGAATGGCTACACCTTC.

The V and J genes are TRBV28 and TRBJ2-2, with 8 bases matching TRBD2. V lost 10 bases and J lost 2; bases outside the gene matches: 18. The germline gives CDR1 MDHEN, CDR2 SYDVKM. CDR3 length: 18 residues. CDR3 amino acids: CATNPGLVSLKNTGELFF. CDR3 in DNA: TGTGCCACCAACCCGGGACTAGTCTCCCTCAAAAACACCGGGGAGCTGTTTTTT. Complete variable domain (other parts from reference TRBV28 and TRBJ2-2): DVKVTQSSRYLVKRTGEKVFLECVQDMDHENMFWYRQDPGLGLRLIYFSYDVKMKEKGDIPEGYSVSREKKERFSLILESASTNQTSMYLCATNPGLVSLKNTGELFFGEGSRLTVL.

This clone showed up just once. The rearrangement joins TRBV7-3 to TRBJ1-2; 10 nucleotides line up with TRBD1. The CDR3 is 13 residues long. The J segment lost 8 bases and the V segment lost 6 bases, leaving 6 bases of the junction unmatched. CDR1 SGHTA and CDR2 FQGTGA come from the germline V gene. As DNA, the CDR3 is TGTGCCAGCAGTCCCGACAGGGGGCTGGGCTACACCTTC. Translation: CASSPDRGLGYTF. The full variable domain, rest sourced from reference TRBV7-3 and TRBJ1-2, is GAGVSQTPSNKVTEKGKYVELRCDPISGHTALYWYRQSLGQGPEFLIYFQGTGAADDSGLPNDRFFAVRPEGSVSTLKIQRTERGDSAVYLCASSPDRGLGYTFGSGTRLTVV.

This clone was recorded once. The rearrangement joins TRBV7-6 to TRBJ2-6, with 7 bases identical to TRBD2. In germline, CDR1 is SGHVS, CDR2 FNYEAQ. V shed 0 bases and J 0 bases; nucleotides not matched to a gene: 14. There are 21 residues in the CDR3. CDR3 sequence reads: CASSLALRRVGRGSGANVLTF. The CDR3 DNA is TGTGCCAGCAGCTTAGCGCTAAGGAGGGTTGGGAGGGGCTCTGGGGCCAACGTCCTGACTTTC.

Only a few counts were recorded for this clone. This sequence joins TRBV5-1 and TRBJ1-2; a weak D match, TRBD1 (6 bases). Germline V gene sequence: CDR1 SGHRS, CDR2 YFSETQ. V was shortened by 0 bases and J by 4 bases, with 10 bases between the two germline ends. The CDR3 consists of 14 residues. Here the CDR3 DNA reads TGCGCCAGCAGCTTGGGAACAGGGCGCTATGGCTACACCTTC. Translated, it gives CASSLGTGRYGYTF.

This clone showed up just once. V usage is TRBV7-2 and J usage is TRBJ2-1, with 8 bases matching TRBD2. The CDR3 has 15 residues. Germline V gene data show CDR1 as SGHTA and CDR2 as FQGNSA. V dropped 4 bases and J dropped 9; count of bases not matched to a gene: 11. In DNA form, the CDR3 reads TGTGCCAGCAGCTCCCTGGGTAGCGGGATAGTTGAGCAGTTCTTC. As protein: CASSSLGSGIVEQFF.